This T cell receptor beta chain is drawn from a study of T cells in Graves' hyperthyroidism and ophthalmopathy. Whole-study context: Peripheral blood draws took place at initial diagnosis, ahead of any treatment.

The CDR3 has 15 residues. V was shortened by 6 bases and J by 0 bases, with 12 bases between the two germline ends. Germline V CDR1 and CDR2: MNHNS, SASEGT. Notes on this clonotype: The antigen remains undetermined.

Graves' hyperthyroidism showing no ophthalmopathy progression within 18 months was considered stable. Study-level points and caveats: Most clonotypes expanded in thyroid above 0.001 were likewise present in blood.

Amplified TCR beta CDR3 regions derived from RNA transcripts. Initially, a first-round RT-PCR of the TCR CDR3 employed the HTBI primer set. One entry per CDR3 protein, called by TCRdb with MiXCR from the multiplex PCR reads. This sample has a few hundred thousand distinct CDR3 sequences; more than 20% occur once, and the top ten carry around 27%. The sequence was obtained from a man between 18 and 29 years old with Graves' hyperthyroidism. This chain uses TRBV6-1 with TRBJ1-5; D ambiguous. The sample consisted of blood. The CDR3 DNA reads TGTGCCAGCAGCCCCTTCAGAGATAGCAATCAGCCCCAGCATTTT. It is translated as CASSPFRDSNQPQHF.